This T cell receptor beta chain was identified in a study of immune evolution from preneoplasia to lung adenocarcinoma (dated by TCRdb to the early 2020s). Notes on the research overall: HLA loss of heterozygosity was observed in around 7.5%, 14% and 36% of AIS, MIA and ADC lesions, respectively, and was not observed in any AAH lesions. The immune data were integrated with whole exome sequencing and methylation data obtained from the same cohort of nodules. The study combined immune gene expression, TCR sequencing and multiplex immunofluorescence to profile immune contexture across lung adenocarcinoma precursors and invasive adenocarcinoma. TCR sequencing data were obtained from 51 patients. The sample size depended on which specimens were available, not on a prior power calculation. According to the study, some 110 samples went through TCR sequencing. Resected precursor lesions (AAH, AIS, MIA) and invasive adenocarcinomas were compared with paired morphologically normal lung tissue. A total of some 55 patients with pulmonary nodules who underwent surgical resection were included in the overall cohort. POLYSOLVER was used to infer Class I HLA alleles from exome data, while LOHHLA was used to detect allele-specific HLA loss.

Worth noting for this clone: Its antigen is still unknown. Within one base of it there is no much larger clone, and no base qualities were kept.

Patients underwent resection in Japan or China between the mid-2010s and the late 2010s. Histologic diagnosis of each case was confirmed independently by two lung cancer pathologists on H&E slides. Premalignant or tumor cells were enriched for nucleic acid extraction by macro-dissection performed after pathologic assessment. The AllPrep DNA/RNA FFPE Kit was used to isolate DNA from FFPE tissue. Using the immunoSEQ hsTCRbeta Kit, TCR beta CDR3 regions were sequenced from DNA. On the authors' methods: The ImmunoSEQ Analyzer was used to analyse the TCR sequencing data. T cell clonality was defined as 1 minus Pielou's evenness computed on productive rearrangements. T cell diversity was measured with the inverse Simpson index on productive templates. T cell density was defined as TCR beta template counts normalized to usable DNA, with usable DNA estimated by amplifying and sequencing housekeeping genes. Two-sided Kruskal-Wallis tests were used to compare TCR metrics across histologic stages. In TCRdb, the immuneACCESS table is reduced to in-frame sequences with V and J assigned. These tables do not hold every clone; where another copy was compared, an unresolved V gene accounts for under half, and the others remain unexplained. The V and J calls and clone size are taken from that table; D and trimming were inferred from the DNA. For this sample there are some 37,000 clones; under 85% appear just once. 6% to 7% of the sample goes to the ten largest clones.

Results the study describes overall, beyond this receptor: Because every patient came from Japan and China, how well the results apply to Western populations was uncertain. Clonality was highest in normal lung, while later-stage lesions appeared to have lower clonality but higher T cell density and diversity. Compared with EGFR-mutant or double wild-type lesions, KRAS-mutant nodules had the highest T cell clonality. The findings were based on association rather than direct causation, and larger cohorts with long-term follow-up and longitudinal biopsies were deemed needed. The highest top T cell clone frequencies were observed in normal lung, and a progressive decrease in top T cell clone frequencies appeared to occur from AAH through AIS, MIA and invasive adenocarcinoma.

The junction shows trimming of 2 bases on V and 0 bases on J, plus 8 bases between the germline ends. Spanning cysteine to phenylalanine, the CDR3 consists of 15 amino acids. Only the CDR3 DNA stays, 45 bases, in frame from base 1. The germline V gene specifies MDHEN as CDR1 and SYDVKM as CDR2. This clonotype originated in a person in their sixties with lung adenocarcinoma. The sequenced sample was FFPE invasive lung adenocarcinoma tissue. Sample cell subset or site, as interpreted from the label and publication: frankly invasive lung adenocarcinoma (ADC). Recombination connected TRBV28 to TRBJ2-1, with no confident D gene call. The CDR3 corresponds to CASSLGRASYNEQFF. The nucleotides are TGTGCCAGCAGTTTAGGTCGAGCCTCCTACAATGAGCAGTTCTTC.